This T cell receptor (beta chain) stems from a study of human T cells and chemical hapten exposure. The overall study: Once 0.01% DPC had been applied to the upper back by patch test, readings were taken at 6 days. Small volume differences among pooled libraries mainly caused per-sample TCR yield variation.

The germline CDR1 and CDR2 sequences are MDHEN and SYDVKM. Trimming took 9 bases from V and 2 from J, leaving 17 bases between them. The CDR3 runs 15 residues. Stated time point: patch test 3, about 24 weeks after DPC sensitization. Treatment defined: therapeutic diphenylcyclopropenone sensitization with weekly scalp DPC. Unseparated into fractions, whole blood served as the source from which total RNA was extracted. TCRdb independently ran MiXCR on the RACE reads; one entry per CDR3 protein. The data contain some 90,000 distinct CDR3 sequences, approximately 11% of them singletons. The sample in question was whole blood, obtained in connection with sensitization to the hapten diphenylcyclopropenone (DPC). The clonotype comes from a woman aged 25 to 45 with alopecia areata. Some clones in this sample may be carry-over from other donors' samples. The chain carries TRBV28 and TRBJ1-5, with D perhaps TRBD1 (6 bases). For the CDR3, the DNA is TGTGCCAGTAGGGGGAACTTAGGAGGCAATCAGCCCCAGCATTTT. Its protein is CASRGNLGGNQPQHF.